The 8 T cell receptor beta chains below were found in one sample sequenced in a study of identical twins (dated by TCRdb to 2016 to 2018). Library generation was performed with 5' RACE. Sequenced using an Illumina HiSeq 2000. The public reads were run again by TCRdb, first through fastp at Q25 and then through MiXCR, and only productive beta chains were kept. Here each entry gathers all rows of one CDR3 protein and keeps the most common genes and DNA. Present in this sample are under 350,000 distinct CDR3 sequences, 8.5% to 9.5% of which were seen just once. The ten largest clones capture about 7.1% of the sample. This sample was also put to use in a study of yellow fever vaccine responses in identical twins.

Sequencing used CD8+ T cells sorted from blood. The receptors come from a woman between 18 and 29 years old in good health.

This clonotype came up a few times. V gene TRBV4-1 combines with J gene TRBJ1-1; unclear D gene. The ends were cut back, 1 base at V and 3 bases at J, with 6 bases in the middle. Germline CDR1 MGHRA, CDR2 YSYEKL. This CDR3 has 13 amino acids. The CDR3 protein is CASSQAEDTEAFF. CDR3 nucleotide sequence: TGCGCCAGCAGCCAAGCGGAAGACACTGAAGCTTTCTTT.

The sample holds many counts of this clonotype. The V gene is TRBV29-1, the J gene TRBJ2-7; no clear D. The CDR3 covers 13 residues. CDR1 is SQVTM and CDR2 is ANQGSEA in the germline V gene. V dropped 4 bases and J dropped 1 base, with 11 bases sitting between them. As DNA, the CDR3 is TGCAGCGTTGCGGGTGACCCTTCCTACGAGCAGTACTTC. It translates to CSVAGDPSYEQYF.

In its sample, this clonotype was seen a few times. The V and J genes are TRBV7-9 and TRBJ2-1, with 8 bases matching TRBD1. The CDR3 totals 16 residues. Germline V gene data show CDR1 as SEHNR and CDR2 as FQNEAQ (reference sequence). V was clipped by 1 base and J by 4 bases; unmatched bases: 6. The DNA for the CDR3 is TGTGCCAGCAGCTTAGATCCCAGGACAGGGTACAATGAGCAGTTCTTC. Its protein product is CASSLDPRTGYNEQFF.

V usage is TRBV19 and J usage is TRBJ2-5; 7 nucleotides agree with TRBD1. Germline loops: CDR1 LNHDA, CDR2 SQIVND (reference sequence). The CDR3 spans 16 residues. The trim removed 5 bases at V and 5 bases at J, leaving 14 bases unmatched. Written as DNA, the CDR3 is TGTGCCAGTAGTCCAACGACAGGGCCCATTGAGGAGACCCAGTACTTC. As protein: CASSPTTGPIEETQYF.

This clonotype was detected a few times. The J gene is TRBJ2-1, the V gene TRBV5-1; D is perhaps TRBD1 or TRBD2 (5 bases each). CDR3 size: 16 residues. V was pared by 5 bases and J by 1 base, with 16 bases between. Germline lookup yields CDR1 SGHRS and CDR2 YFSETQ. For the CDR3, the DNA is TGCGCCAGCAGTCCCTCCGGGGCAAAATCCTACAATGAGCAGTTCTTC. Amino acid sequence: CASSPSGAKSYNEQFF.

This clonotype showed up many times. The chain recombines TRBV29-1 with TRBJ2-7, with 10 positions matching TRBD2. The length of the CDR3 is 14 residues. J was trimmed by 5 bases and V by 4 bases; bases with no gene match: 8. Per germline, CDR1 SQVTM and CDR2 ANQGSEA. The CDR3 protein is CSVVGTSGINEQYF. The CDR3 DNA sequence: TGCAGCGTTGTTGGCACTAGCGGGATAAACGAGCAGTACTTC.

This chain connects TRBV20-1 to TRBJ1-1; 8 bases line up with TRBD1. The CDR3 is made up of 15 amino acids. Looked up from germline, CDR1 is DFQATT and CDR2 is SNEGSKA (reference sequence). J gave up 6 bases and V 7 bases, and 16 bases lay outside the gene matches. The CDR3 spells CSVSGDRITTAEAFF. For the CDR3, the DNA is TGCAGTGTTTCCGGGGACAGGATAACAACGGCTGAAGCTTTCTTT.

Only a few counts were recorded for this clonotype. In nucleotides, the CDR3 is TGCAGCGCCTCGAAGAGCTCCTACAATGAGCAGTTCTTC. Translating it yields CSASKSSYNEQFF. The chain has TRBV29-1 and TRBJ2-1; D is undetermined. V was shortened by 7 bases and J by 0 bases, with 10 bases between the two germline ends. The CDR3 has 13 amino acids. Germline V gene sequence: CDR1 SQVTM, CDR2 ANQGSEA.